This T cell receptor beta chain was documented in a study of Graves' ophthalmopathy and Graves' hyperthyroidism. If patients had other autoimmune diseases, uncontrolled infections, pregnancy or lactation, they were excluded. Diagnostic conclusions were grounded in clinical symptoms, serum thyroxine, TRAb, thyroid ultrasound and orbital computed tomography. Study outcomes and limitations: Blood contained most expanded thyroid clonotypes exceeding 0.001 frequency.

Amplifying from RNA transcripts, the study obtained TCR beta CDR3 regions. The authors performed first-round RT-PCR with HTBI primers and then a second-round multiplex PCR. TCRdb re-analysed the multiplex PCR reads in MiXCR, keeping a single row per CDR3 protein. The top ten hold approximately 4.8% of the sample, which has about 50,000 distinct CDR3 sequences, approximately 52% seen once. This clonotype was observed a single time. The antigen is undetermined. One end of the junction is discordant with germline, which a read error may explain. CDR1 is MRHNA, CDR2 SNTAGT, per germline. The CDR3 loop spans 17 amino acids.

Source material: peripheral blood. V is TRBV6-4 and J is TRBJ2-5, with TRBD1 matching over 10 bases. This receptor was taken from an adult woman with Graves' ophthalmopathy. DNA for the CDR3: TGTGCCGGCAGTGTACAGAGGGACAGGGGCGATCAAGAGACCCAGTACTTC. Its translation: CAGSVQRDRGDQETQYF.